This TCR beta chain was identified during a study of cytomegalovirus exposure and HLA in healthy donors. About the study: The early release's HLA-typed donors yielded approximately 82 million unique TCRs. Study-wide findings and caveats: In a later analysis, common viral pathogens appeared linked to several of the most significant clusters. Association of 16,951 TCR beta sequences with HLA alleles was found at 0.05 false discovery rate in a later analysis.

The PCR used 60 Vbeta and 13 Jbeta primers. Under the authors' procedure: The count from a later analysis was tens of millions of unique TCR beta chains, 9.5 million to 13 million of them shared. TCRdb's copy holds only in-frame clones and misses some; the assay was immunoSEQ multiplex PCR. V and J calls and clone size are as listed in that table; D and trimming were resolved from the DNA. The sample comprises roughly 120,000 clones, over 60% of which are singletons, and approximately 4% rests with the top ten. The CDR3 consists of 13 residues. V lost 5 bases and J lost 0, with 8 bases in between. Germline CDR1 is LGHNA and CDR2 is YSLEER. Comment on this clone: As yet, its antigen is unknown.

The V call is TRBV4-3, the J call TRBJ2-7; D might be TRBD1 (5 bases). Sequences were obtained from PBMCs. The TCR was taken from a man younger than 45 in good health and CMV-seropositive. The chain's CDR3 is CASSAGYSYEQYF. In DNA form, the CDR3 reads TGCGCCAGCAGCGCAGGGTACTCCTACGAGCAGTACTTC.